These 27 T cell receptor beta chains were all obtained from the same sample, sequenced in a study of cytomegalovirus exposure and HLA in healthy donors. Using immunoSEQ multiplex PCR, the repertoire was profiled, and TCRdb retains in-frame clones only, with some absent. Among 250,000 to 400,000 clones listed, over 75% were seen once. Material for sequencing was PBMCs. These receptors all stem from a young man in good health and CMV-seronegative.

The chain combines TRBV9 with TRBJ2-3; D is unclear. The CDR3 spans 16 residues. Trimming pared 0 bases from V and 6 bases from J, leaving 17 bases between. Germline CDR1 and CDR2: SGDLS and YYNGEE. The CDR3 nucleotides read TGTGCCAGCAGCGTAGCCCCCCTTAGAGGAGAGGATACGCAGTATTTT. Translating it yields CASSVAPLRGEDTQYF.

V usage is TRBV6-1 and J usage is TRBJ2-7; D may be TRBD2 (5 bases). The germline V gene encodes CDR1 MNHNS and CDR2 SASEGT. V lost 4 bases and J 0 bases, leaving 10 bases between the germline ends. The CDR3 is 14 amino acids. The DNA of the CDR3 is TGTGCCAGCAGTGCAGAGCGGACCTCCTACGAGCAGTACTTC. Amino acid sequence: CASSAERTSYEQYF.

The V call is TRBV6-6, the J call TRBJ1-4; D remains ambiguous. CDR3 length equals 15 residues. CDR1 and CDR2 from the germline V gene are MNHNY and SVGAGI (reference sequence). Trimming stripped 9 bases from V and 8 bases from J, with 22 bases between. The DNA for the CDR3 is TGTGCCAGTTCAAACTTCGACCCACCAGGAGAAAAACTGTTTTTT. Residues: CASSNFDPPGEKLFF.

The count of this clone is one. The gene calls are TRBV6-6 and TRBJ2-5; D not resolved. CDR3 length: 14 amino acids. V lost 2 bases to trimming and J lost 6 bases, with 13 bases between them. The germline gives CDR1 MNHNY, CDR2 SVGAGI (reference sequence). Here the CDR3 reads CASSYGTGGKTQYF. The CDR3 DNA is TGTGCCAGCAGTTACGGTACGGGTGGCAAGACCCAGTACTTC.

CDR3 residues: CASSLGLAGGTSYEQYF. CDR3 nucleotide sequence: TGTGCCAGCAGCTTGGGACTAGCGGGGGGGACATCCTACGAGCAGTACTTC. V and J are TRBV5-6 and TRBJ2-7, with 14 bases lining up with TRBD2. J lost 1 base, V lost 0 bases, and 3 bases had no gene match. The CDR3 spans 17 residues. Germline CDR1 SGHDT, CDR2 YYEEEE. Looking up the rest from reference TRBV5-6 and TRBJ2-7 gives the full variable domain: DAGVTQSPTHLIKTRGQQVTLRCSPKSGHDTVSWYQQALGQGPQFIFQYYEEEERQRGNFPDRFSGHQFPNYSSELNVNALLLGDSALYLCASSLGLAGGTSYEQYFGPGTRLTVT.

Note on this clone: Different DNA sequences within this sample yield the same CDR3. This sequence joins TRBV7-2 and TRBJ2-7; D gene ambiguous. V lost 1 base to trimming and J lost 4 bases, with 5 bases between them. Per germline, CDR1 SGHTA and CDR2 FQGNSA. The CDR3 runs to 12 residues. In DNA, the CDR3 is TGTGCCAGCAGCTTAGTGACTTACGAGCAGTACTTC. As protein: CASSLVTYEQYF.

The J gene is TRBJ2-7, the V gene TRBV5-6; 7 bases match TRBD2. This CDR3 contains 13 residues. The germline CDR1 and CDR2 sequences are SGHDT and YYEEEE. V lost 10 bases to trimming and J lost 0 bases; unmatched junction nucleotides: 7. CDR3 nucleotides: TGTGCCTCCGGGGGGAGTGTCTCCTACGAGCAGTACTTC. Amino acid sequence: CASGGSVSYEQYF. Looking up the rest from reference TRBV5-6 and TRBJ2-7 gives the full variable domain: DAGVTQSPTHLIKTRGQQVTLRCSPKSGHDTVSWYQQALGQGPQFIFQYYEEEERQRGNFPDRFSGHQFPNYSSELNVNALLLGDSALYLCASGGSVSYEQYFGPGTRLTVT.

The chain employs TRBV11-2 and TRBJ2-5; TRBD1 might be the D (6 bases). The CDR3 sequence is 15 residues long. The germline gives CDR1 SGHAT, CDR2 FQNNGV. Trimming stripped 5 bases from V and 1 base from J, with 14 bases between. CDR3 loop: CASSRDTAGQETQYF. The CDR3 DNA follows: TGTGCCAGCAGCCGGGACACTGCGGGCCAAGAGACCCAGTACTTC.

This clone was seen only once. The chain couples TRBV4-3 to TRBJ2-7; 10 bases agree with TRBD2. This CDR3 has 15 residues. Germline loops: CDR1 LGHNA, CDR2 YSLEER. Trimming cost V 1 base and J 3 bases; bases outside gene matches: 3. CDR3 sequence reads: CASSQGLAGDYEQYF. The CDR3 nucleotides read TGCGCCAGCAGCCAAGGGCTAGCGGGGGACTACGAGCAGTACTTC.

CDR3 coding DNA: TGTGCCAGTAGTATGAGGGATCCCCCAGAGACCCAGTACTTC. Protein: CASSMRDPPETQYF. This chain joins TRBV19 and TRBJ2-5, with D possibly matching TRBD2 (5 bases). Germline lookup yields CDR1 LNHDA and CDR2 SQIVND (reference sequence). V lost 3 bases and J 4 bases, leaving 12 bases between the germline ends. The CDR3 consists of 14 residues.

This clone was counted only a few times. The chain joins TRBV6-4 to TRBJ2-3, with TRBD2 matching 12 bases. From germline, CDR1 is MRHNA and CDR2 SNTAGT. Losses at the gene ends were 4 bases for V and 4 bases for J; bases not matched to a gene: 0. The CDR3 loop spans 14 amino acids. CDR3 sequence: CASSGTSGADTQYF. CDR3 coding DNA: TGTGCCAGCAGTGGGACTAGCGGGGCAGATACGCAGTATTTT.

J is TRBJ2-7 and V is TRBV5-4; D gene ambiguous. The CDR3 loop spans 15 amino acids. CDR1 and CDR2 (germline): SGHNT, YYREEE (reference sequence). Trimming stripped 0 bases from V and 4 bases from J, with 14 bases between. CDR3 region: CASSLAPKASYEQYF. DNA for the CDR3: TGTGCCAGCAGCTTGGCCCCCAAAGCGAGTTACGAGCAGTACTTC.

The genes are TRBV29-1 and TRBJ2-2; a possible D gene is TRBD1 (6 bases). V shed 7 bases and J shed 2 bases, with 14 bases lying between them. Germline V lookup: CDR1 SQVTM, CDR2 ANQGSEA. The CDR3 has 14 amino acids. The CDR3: CSALDSVNTGELFF. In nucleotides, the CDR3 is TGCAGCGCCCTGGACAGCGTCAACACCGGGGAGCTGTTTTTT.

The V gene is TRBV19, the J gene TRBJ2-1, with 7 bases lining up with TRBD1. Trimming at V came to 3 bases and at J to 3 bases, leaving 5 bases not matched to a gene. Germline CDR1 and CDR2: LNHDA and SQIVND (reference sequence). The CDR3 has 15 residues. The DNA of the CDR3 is TGTGCCAGTAGTATTAAGGGGGACAGCTACAATGAGCAGTTCTTC. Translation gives CASSIKGDSYNEQFF. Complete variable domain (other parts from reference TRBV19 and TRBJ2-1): DGGITQSPKYLFRKEGQNVTLSCEQNLNHDAMYWYRQDPGQGLRLIYYSQIVNDFQKGDIAEGYSVSREKKESFPLTVTSAQKNPTAFYLCASSIKGDSYNEQFFGPGTRLTVL.

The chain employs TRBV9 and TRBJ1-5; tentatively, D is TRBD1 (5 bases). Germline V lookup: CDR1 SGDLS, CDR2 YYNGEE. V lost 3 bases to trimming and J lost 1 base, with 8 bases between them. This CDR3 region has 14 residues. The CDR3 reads CASSGGRSNQPQHF. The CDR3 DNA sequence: TGTGCCAGCAGCGGGGGCCGAAGCAATCAGCCCCAGCATTTT.

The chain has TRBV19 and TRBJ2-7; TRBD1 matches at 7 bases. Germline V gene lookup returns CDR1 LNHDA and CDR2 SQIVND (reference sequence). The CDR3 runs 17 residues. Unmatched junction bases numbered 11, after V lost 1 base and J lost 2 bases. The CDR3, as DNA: TGTGCCAGTAGTATAGGTCCGACAGGGCTAGTCGCCTACGAGCAGTACTTC. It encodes CASSIGPTGLVAYEQYF.

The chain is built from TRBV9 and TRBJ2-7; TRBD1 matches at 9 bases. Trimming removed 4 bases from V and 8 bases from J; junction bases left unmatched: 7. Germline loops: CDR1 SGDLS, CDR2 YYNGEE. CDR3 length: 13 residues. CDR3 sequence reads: CASSHGTGTQQYF. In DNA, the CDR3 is TGTGCCAGCAGCCACGGGACAGGGACCCAGCAGTACTTC.

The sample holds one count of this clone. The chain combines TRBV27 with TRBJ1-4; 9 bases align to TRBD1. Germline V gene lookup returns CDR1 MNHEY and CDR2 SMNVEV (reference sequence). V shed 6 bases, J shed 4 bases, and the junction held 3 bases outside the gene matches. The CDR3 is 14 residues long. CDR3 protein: CASRDRGGNEKLFF. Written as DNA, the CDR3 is TGTGCCAGCAGGGACAGGGGAGGTAATGAAAAACTGTTTTTT.

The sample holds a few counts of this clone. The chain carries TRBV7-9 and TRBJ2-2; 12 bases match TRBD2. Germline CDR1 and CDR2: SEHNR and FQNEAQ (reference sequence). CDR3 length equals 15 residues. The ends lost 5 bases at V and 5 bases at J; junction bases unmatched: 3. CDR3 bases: TGTGCCAGCAGCCAAGGACTAGCGGGAACCGGGGAGCTGTTTTTT. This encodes CASSQGLAGTGELFF.

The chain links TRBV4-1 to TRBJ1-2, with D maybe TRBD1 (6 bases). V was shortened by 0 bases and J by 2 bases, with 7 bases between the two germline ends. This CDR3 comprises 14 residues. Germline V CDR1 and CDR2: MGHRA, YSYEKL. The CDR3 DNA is TGCGCCAGCAGCCAAGATGGACAGAACTATGGCTACACCTTC. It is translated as CASSQDGQNYGYTF.

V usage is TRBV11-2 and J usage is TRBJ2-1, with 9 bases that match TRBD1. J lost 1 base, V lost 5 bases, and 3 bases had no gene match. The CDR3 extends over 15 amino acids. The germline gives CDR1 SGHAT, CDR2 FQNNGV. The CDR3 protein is CASSLGQGSYNEQFF. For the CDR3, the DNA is TGTGCCAGCAGCCTGGGACAGGGTTCCTACAATGAGCAGTTCTTC.

The CDR3: CASMPDRGSGNTIYF. The CDR3 bases are TGTGCCAGCATGCCGGACAGGGGTTCTGGAAACACCATATATTTT. The chain recombines TRBV6-5 with TRBJ1-3; TRBD1 matches at 9 bases. Germline V gene data show CDR1 as MNHEY and CDR2 as SVGAGI. V gave up 7 bases and J gave up 1 base; unmatched junction bases: 5. The CDR3 loop spans 15 amino acids.

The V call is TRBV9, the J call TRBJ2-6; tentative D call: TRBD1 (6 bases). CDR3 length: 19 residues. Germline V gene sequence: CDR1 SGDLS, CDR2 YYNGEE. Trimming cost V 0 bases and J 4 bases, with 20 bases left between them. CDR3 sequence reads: CASSVAGQSPRKGANVLTF. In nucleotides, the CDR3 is TGTGCCAGCAGCGTAGCCGGACAGTCACCGAGGAAGGGGGCCAACGTCCTGACTTTC.

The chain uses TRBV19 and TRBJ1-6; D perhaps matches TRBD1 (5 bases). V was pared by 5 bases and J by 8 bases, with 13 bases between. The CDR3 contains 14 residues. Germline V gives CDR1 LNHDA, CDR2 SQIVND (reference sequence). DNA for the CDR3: TGTGCCAGTAGTGGGGCATGGGAGGATTCACCCCTCCACTTT. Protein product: CASSGAWEDSPLHF.

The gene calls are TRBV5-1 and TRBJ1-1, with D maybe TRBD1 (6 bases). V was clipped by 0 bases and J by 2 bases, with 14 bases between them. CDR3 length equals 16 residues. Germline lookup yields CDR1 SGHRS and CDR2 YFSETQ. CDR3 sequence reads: CASSLVPSGTNTEAFF. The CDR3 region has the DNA TGCGCCAGCAGCTTGGTACCTTCAGGGACAAACACTGAAGCTTTCTTT.

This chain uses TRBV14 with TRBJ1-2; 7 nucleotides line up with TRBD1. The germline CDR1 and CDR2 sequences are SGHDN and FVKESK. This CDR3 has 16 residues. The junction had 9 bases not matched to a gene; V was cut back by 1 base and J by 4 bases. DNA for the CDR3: TGTGCCAGCAGCCAAGGGGCCCCGGGACAGTTCTATGGCTACACCTTC. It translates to CASSQGAPGQFYGYTF.

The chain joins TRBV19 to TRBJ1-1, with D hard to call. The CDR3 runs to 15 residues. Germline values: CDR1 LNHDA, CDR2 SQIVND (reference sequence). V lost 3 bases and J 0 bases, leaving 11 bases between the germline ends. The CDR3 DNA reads TGTGCCAGTAGTATGTCCACACCAATGAACACTGAAGCTTTCTTT. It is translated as CASSMSTPMNTEAFF.